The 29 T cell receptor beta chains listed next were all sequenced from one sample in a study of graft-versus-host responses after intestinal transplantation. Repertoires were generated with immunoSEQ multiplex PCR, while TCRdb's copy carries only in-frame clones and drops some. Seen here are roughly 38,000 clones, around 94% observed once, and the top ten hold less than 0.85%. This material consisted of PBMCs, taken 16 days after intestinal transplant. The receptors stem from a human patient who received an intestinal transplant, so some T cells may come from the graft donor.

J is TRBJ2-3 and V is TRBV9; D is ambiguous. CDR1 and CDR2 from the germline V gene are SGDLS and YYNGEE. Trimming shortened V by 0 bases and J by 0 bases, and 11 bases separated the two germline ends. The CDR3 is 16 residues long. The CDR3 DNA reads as TGTGCCAGCAGCGTAGTATCTACTTCTAGCACAGATACGCAGTATTTT. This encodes CASSVVSTSSTDTQYF.

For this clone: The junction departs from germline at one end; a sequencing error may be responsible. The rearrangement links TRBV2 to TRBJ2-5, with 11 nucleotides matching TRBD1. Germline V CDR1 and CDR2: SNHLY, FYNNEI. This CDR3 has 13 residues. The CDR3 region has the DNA TGTGCCAGCAGCGGGACAGGGGGAGAGACCCAGAACTTC. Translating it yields CASSGTGGETQNF.

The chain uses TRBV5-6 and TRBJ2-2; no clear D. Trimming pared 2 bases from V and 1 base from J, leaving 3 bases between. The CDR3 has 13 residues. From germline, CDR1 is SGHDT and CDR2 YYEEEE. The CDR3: CASSFENTGELFF. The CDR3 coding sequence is TGTGCCAGCAGCTTTGAGAACACCGGGGAGCTGTTTTTT.

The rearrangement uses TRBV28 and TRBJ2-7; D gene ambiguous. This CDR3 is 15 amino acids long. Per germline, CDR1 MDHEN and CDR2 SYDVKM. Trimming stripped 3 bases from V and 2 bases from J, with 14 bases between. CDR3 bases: TGTGCCAGCAGTTTGGTCAGGCATTATACCTACGAGCAGTACTTC. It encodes CASSLVRHYTYEQYF.

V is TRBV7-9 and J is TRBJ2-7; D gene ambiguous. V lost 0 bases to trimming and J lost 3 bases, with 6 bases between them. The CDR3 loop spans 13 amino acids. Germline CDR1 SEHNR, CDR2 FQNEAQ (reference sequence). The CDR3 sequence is CASSLADLYEQYF. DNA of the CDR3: TGTGCCAGCAGCTTAGCGGACCTCTACGAGCAGTACTTC.

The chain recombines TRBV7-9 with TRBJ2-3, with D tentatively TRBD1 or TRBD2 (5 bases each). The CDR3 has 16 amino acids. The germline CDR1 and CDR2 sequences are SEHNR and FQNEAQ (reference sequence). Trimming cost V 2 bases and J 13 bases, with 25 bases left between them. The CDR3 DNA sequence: TGTGCCAGCAGCTTACCACCGCCCCGGGACGGCAAGGCGGAGTATTTT. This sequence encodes CASSLPPPRDGKAEYF.

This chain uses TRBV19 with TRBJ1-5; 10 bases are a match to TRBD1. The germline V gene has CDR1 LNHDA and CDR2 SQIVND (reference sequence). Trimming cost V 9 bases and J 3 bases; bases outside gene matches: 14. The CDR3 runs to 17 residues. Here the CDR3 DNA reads TGTGCCAGCCTGGACAGGGGGACCTATCGGGTCAATCAGCCCCAGCATTTT. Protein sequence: CASLDRGTYRVNQPQHF.

The CDR3 protein is CASSLYRNQPQHF. The CDR3 DNA follows: TGTGCCAGCAGTTTATACAGGAATCAGCCCCAGCATTTT. V usage is TRBV27 and J usage is TRBJ1-5; the D gene is possibly TRBD1 (5 bases). This CDR3 has 13 residues. Germline V gene lookup returns CDR1 MNHEY and CDR2 SMNVEV (reference sequence). Trimming stripped 1 base from V and 4 bases from J, with 5 bases between.

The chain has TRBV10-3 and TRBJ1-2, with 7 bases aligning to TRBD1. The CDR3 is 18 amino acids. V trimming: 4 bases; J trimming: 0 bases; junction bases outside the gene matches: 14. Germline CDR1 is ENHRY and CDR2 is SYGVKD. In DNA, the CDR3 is TGTGCCATCAGTGCTGGAGGCGACAGGGATGGGCCTAACTATGGCTACACCTTC. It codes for CAISAGGDRDGPNYGYTF.

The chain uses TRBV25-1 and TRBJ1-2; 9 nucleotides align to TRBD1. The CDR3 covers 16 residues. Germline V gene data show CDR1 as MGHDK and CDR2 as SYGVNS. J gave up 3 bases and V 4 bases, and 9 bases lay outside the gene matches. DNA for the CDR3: TGTGCCAGCAGTGGAACAGGGGGCAGAATTGACTATGGCTACACCTTC. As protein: CASSGTGGRIDYGYTF.

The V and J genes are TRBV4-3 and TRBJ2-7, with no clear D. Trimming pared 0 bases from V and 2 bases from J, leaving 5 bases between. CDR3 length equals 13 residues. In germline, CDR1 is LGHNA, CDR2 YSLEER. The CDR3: CASSQEATYEQYF. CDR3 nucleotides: TGCGCCAGCAGCCAAGAGGCAACCTACGAGCAGTACTTC.

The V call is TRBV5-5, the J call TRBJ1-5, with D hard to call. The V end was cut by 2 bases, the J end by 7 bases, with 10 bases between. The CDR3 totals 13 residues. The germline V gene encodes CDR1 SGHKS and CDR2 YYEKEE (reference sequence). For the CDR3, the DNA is TGTGCCAGCAGCTTTGGGATCAGGCAGCCCCAGCATTTT. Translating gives CASSFGIRQPQHF. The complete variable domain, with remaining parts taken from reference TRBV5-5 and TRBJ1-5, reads DAGVTQSPTHLIKTRGQQVTLRCSPISGHKSVSWYQQVLGQGPQFIFQYYEKEERGRGNFPDRFSARQFPNYSSELNVNALLLGDSALYLCASSFGIRQPQHFGDGTRLSIL.

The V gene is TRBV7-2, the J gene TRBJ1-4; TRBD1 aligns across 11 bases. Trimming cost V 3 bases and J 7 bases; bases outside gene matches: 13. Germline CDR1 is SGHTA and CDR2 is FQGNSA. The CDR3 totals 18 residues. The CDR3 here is CASSLPPGQGEGGEKLFF. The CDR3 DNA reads TGTGCCAGCAGCTTGCCCCCGGGACAGGGGGAAGGTGGTGAAAAACTGTTTTTT.

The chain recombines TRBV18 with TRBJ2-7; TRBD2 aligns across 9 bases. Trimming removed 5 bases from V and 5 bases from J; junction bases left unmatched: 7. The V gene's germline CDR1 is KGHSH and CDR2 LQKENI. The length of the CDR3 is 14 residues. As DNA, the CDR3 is TGTGCCAGCTCAGTCTATAGCGGGAGCAACGAGCAGTACTTC. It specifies CASSVYSGSNEQYF.

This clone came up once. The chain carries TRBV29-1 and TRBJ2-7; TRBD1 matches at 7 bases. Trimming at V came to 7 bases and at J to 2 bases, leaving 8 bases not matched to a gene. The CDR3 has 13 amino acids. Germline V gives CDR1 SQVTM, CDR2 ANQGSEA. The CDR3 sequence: CSAARTGTYEQYF. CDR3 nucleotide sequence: TGCAGCGCAGCTCGGACAGGAACCTACGAGCAGTACTTC.

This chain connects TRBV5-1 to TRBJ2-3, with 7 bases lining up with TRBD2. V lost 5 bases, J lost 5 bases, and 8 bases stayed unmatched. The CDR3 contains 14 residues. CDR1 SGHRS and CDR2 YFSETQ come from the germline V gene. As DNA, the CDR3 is TGCGCCAGCAGGGGGGTGGCTAGCGGAGATACGCAGTATTTT. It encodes CASRGVASGDTQYF.

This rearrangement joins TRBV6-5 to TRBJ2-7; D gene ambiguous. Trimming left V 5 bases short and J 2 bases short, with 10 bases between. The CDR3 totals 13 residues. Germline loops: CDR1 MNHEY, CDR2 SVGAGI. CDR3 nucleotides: TGTGCCAGCAGTCGCTCTCACACCTACGAGCAGTACTTC. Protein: CASSRSHTYEQYF.

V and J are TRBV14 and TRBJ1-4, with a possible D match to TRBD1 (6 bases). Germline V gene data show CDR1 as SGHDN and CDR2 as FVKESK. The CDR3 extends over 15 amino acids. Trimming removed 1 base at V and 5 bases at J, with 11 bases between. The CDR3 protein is CASSQGDRRNEKLFF. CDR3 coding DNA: TGTGCCAGCAGCCAAGGTGACAGGCGCAATGAAAAACTGTTTTTT.

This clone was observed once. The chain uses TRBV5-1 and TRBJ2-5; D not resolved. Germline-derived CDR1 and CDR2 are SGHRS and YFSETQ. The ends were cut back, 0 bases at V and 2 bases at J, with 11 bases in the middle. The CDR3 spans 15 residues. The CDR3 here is CASSLVASLQETQYF. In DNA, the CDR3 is TGCGCCAGCAGCTTGGTTGCGAGTTTACAAGAGACCCAGTACTTC.

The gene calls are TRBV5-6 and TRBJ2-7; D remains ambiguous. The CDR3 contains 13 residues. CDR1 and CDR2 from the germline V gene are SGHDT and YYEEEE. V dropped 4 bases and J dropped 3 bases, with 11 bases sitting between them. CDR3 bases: TGTGCCAGCAGCCCCCATTGGATCTACGAGCAGTACTTC. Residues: CASSPHWIYEQYF.

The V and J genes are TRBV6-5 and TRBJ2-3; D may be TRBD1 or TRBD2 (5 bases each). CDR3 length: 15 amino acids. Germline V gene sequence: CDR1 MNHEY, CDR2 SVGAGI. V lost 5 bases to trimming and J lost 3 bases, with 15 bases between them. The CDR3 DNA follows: TGTGCCAGCAGTACCTGGGGGACGGAGACAGATACGCAGTATTTT. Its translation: CASSTWGTETDTQYF.

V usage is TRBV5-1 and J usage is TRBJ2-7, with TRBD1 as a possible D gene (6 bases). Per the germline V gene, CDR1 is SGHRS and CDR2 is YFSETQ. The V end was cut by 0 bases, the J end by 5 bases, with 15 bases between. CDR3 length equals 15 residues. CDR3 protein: CASSLALYRDDEQYF. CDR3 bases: TGCGCCAGCAGCTTGGCCCTATACAGGGACGACGAGCAGTACTTC.

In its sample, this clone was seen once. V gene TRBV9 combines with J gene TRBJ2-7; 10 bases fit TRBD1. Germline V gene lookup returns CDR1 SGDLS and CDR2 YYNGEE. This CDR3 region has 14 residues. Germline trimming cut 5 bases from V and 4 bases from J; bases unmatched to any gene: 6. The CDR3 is CASSPGTGEYEQYF. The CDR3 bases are TGTGCCAGCAGTCCCGGGACAGGGGAATACGAGCAGTACTTC.

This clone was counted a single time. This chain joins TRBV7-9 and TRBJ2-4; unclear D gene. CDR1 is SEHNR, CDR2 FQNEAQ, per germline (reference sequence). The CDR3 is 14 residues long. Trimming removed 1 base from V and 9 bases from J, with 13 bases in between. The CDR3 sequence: CASSLGVGVGIQYF. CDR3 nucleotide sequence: TGTGCCAGCAGCTTAGGGGTTGGGGTCGGCATTCAGTACTTC.

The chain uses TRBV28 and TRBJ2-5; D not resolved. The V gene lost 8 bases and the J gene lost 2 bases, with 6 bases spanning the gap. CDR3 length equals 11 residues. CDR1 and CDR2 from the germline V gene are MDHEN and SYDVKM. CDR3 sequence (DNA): TGTGCCAGCTCGAAACAAGAGACCCAGTACTTC. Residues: CASSKQETQYF.

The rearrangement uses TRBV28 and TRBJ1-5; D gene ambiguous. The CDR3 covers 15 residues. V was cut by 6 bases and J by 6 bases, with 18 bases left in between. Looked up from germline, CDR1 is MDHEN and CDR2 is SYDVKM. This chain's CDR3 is CASRLIPVVGQPQHF. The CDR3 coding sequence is TGTGCCAGCAGATTGATACCAGTCGTCGGTCAGCCCCAGCATTTT.

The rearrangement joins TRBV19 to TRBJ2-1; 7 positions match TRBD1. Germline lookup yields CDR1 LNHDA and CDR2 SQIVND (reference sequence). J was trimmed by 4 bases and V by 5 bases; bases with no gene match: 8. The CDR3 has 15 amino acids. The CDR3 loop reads CASSLGQNLYNEQFF. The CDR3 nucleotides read TGTGCCAGTAGTCTGGGACAGAACCTGTACAATGAGCAGTTCTTC.

The CDR3 bases are TGTGCCAGCAGTGAAGAGCCGGGCGTCCAAGAGACCCAGTACTTC. Its translation: CASSEEPGVQETQYF. The chain has TRBV6-1 and TRBJ2-5, with D uncertain. Germline values: CDR1 MNHNS, CDR2 SASEGT. V lost 1 base and J 1 base, leaving 10 bases between the germline ends. This CDR3 region has 15 residues.

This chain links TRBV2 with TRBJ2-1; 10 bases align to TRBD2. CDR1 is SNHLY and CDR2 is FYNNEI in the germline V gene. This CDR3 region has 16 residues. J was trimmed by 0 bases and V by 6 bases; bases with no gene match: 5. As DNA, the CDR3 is TGTGCCAGCAGCTTGACTAGCGGGCCCTCCTACAATGAGCAGTTCTTC. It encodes CASSLTSGPSYNEQFF.